A single sample is the source of the 32 T cell receptor beta chains below, sequenced in a study of technical replicates of blood from several donors. This table comes from immunoSEQ multiplex PCR, and its TCRdb copy is limited to in-frame clones, with some not included. The sample lists about 79,000 clones, about nine tenths occurring once. Material for sequencing was T cells isolated from PBMCs. These receptor sequences come from a human donor in good health. Some clones in this sample may be carry-over from other donors' samples.

The gene calls are TRBV19 and TRBJ2-1, with 7 bases identical to TRBD2. Germline trimming cut 1 base from V and 8 bases from J; bases unmatched to any gene: 11. CDR1 and CDR2 (germline): LNHDA, SQIVND (reference sequence). The CDR3 consists of 16 residues. As DNA, the CDR3 is TGTGCCAGTAGTATAGCCCTTAGGACTAGTCAGTATGAGCAGTTCTTC. Translating it yields CASSIALRTSQYEQFF.

The rearrangement joins TRBV6-5 to TRBJ1-5; tentatively, D is TRBD1 (5 bases). V was clipped by 7 bases and J by 7 bases, with 17 bases between them. CDR3 length equals 14 residues. The V gene's germline CDR1 is MNHEY and CDR2 SVGAGI. CDR3 amino acids: CASKPPGIGQPQHF. The CDR3 nucleotides read TGTGCCAGCAAACCCCCAGGGATAGGGCAGCCCCAGCATTTT.

The chain is built from TRBV28 and TRBJ2-1; D is possibly TRBD1 (5 bases). The V gene lost 6 bases and the J gene lost 9 bases, with 12 bases spanning the gap. Germline V gene sequence: CDR1 MDHEN, CDR2 SYDVKM. The CDR3 covers 12 residues. CDR3 bases: TGTGCCAGCAGCCGGACAACAGGTGAGCAGTTCTTC. This translates into CASSRTTGEQFF.

The chain has TRBV19 and TRBJ1-4; no clear D gene. The V gene lost 6 bases and the J gene lost 4 bases, with 15 bases spanning the gap. From germline, CDR1 is LNHDA and CDR2 SQIVND (reference sequence). The CDR3 is 15 residues long. The CDR3 DNA is TGTGCCAGTAGCGCCCCCGGGAAGGATAATGAAAAACTGTTTTTT. Translation gives CASSAPGKDNEKLFF.

The chain recombines TRBV7-6 with TRBJ2-2; 11 positions match TRBD2. This CDR3 region has 18 residues. Germline CDR1 SGHVS, CDR2 FNYEAQ. V was pared by 6 bases and J by 5 bases, with 14 bases of the junction left unmatched. Written as DNA, the CDR3 is TGTGCCAGCAGACTGGGAGTAGCGGGAGGGCCGGGGACCGGGGAGCTGTTTTTT. It translates to CASRLGVAGGPGTGELFF.

The chain employs TRBV6-6 and TRBJ1-5; D remains ambiguous. Germline values: CDR1 MNHNY, CDR2 SVGAGI (reference sequence). There are 14 residues in the CDR3. Trimming removed 3 bases from V and 0 bases from J, with 6 bases in between. CDR3: CASSYRDSNQPQHF. For the CDR3, the DNA is TGTGCCAGCAGTTATCGGGATAGCAATCAGCCCCAGCATTTT.

The V call is TRBV20-1, the J call TRBJ2-7; tentatively, D is TRBD1 (6 bases). Per the germline V gene, CDR1 is DFQATT and CDR2 is SNEGSKA (reference sequence). The V end was cut by 6 bases, the J end by 4 bases, with 10 bases between. The CDR3 has 11 residues. CDR3 residues: CSAPTGYEQYF. CDR3 DNA: TGCAGTGCCCCGACAGGATACGAGCAGTACTTC.

CDR3 DNA: TGTGCCAGCAGTTTATCGATCGGTTGGAGTAGGAATGAGCAGTTCTTC. Its translation is CASSLSIGWSRNEQFF. This rearrangement joins TRBV27 to TRBJ2-1, with unresolved D. The V end lost 0 bases, the J end lost 7 bases, and 16 bases lay between the germline ends. The germline V gene encodes CDR1 MNHEY and CDR2 SMNVEV (reference sequence). There are 16 residues in the CDR3.

The V and J genes are TRBV18 and TRBJ1-1, with a tentative D call TRBD1 (6 bases). Looked up from germline, CDR1 is KGHSH and CDR2 is LQKENI. The V and J ends lost 2 bases and 9 bases respectively, with 13 bases between them. The CDR3 runs 13 residues. This chain's CDR3 is CASSPGDRNQAFF. CDR3 DNA sequence: TGTGCCAGCTCACCAGGAGACAGGAACCAAGCTTTCTTT.

V is TRBV2 and J is TRBJ2-1, with 8 bases that match TRBD2. Germline trimming cut 11 bases from V and 6 bases from J; bases unmatched to any gene: 12. The CDR3 has 14 amino acids. CDR1 and CDR2 (germline): SNHLY, FYNNEI. The CDR3 loop reads CAGLAGNGGNEQFF. The CDR3 DNA reads TGTGCCGGTTTAGCGGGAAATGGGGGCAATGAGCAGTTCTTC.

The chain joins TRBV4-1 to TRBJ2-4, with TRBD1 matching 8 bases. CDR1 and CDR2 from the germline V gene are MGHRA and YSYEKL. The V and J ends lost 2 bases and 9 bases, in that order; junction bases with no gene match: 12. The CDR3 has 16 residues. The CDR3 loop reads CASSQFNLDRVGIQYF. CDR3 DNA sequence: TGCGCCAGCAGCCAATTCAACTTGGACAGGGTAGGCATTCAGTACTTC.

The chain links TRBV7-8 to TRBJ2-6; possibly TRBD1 for D (6 bases). The CDR3 is made up of 15 amino acids. CDR1 SGHVS and CDR2 FQNEAQ come from the germline V gene. Between the trimmed V and J ends, which lost 1 base and 3 bases, there was a span of 7 bases. The DNA of the CDR3 is TGTGCCAGCAGCTTAGGGGGGCGTGGGGCCAACGTCCTGACTTTC. It encodes CASSLGGRGANVLTF.

This sequence joins TRBV13 and TRBJ2-7, with a tentative D call TRBD2 (6 bases). Germline CDR1 reads PRHDT; CDR2 reads FYEKMQ (reference sequence). The CDR3 contains 13 residues. With 5 bases removed from V and 3 bases from J, the gap between germline ends came to 11 bases. The CDR3: CASSRGINYEQYF. The CDR3 DNA is TGTGCCAGCAGCCGGGGGATAAACTACGAGCAGTACTTC.

This chain uses TRBV7-3 with TRBJ2-1; TRBD2 might be the D (6 bases). The CDR3 spans 16 residues. Germline V gene sequence: CDR1 SGHTA, CDR2 FQGTGA. The ends were cut back, 1 base at V and 6 bases at J, with 16 bases in the middle. CDR3 DNA sequence: TGTGCCAGCAGCTTAAGCCTCCCGGGAGAAATCAATGAGCAGTTCTTC. Its protein is CASSLSLPGEINEQFF. The full variable domain, rest sourced from reference TRBV7-3 and TRBJ2-1, is GAGVSQTPSNKVTEKGKYVELRCDPISGHTALYWYRQSLGQGPEFLIYFQGTGAADDSGLPNDRFFAVRPEGSVSTLKIQRTERGDSAVYLCASSLSLPGEINEQFFGPGTRLTVL.

This sequence joins TRBV7-9 and TRBJ1-1; a weak D match, TRBD1 (6 bases). Germline CDR1 SEHNR, CDR2 FQNEAQ (reference sequence). Trimming shortened V by 6 bases and J by 0 bases, and 11 bases separated the two germline ends. The CDR3 loop spans 14 amino acids. CDR3 amino acids: CASSTGYLNTEAFF. The DNA of the CDR3 is TGTGCCAGCAGTACAGGGTACCTGAACACTGAAGCTTTCTTT.

The chain has TRBV19 and TRBJ1-5, with D unresolved. The CDR3 runs to 13 residues. V lost 4 bases and J lost 5, with 9 bases in between. Germline values: CDR1 LNHDA, CDR2 SQIVND (reference sequence). The CDR3 reads CASSKQLYQPQHF. The CDR3 DNA sequence: TGTGCCAGTAGTAAACAGCTCTATCAGCCCCAGCATTTT. Variable domain in full (rest from reference TRBV19 and TRBJ1-5): DGGITQSPKYLFRKEGQNVTLSCEQNLNHDAMYWYRQDPGQGLRLIYYSQIVNDFQKGDIAEGYSVSREKKESFPLTVTSAQKNPTAFYLCASSKQLYQPQHFGDGTRLSIL.

This clone was seen only once. The rearrangement links TRBV2 to TRBJ2-7, with TRBD2 matching over 9 bases. Per germline, CDR1 SNHLY and CDR2 FYNNEI. V was pared by 1 base and J by 1 base, with 2 bases of the junction left unmatched. The CDR3 covers 15 residues. CDR3 in DNA: TGTGCCAGCAGTGAAGGACTAGCGGCTTCCTACGAGCAGTACTTC. Translation gives CASSEGLAASYEQYF.

The genes are TRBV30 and TRBJ2-3, with D possibly matching TRBD2 (6 bases). CDR1 is GTSNPN and CDR2 is SVGIG in the germline V gene (reference sequence). The CDR3 sequence is 17 residues long. V gave up 0 bases and J gave up 1 base, with 17 bases separating them. CDR3 amino acids: CAWSVFYLREGTDTQYF. CDR3 DNA: TGTGCCTGGAGTGTATTCTATCTTAGGGAGGGCACAGATACGCAGTATTTT.

The rearrangement uses TRBV6-5 and TRBJ2-1; 11 nucleotides line up with TRBD2. With V trimmed by 6 bases and J by 9 bases, 10 bases remained unmatched. Germline V CDR1 and CDR2: MNHEY, SVGAGI. The CDR3 sequence is 15 residues long. The CDR3 DNA sequence: TGTGCCAGCAGCCCGGGACTAGCGGAGAGGGGTGAGCAGTTCTTC. Its translation: CASSPGLAERGEQFF.

This chain connects TRBV29-1 to TRBJ2-7; weak D call: TRBD1 (6 bases). The CDR3 contains 12 residues. The germline V gene encodes CDR1 SQVTM and CDR2 ANQGSEA. Trimming took off 1 base at V and 4 bases at J, with 8 bases between the two ends. In nucleotides, the CDR3 is TGCAGCGTTGAAGCCAGGGGTTACGAGCAGTACTTC. Translated, it gives CSVEARGYEQYF.

The chain employs TRBV6-1 and TRBJ1-1; D gene unclear. CDR3 length: 11 residues. With 7 bases removed from V and 4 bases from J, the gap between germline ends came to 7 bases. Germline loops: CDR1 MNHNS, CDR2 SASEGT. CDR3 in DNA: TGTGCCAGCAATCGGGGCACTGAAGCTTTCTTT. It yields the protein CASNRGTEAFF.

The chain combines TRBV9 with TRBJ2-7; possibly TRBD2 for D (7 bases). Germline loops: CDR1 SGDLS, CDR2 YYNGEE. The CDR3 has 15 residues. Trimming took 0 bases from V and 4 from J, leaving 14 bases between them. The CDR3 DNA is TGTGCCAGCAGCGTAGACGGGGGCGGGGGATACGAGCAGTACTTC. It translates to CASSVDGGGGYEQYF.

V and J are TRBV30 and TRBJ1-2; no reliable D call. Germline loops: CDR1 GTSNPN, CDR2 SVGIG (reference sequence). This CDR3 is built from 10 residues. V was clipped by 8 bases and J by 6 bases, with 10 bases between them. This CDR3 reads CAGKRDGYTF. The CDR3 nucleotides are TGTGCCGGGAAACGAGATGGCTACACCTTC.

The V and J genes are TRBV6-6 and TRBJ1-3; the D is unclear. Trimming took off 7 bases at V and 2 bases at J, with 12 bases between the two ends. Germline V CDR1 and CDR2: MNHNY, SVGAGI (reference sequence). The CDR3 length is 14 residues. The CDR3 nucleotides are TGTGCCAGCACCCCGAGGGCCACTGGAAACACCATATATTTT. Translated, it gives CASTPRATGNTIYF.

V is TRBV28 and J is TRBJ1-1; D call uncertain. The V end lost 3 bases, the J end lost 7 bases, and 12 bases lay between the germline ends. Germline-derived CDR1 and CDR2 are MDHEN and SYDVKM. This CDR3 has 13 residues. CDR3 sequence: CASSLLEGGEAFF. The DNA of the CDR3 is TGTGCCAGCAGTTTGCTGGAGGGCGGTGAAGCTTTCTTT.

V is TRBV6-5 and J is TRBJ2-5, with 7 bases aligning to TRBD1. V gave up 10 bases and J gave up 5 bases; unmatched junction bases: 10. The V gene's germline CDR1 is MNHEY and CDR2 SVGAGI. This CDR3 has 13 amino acids. The CDR3 DNA reads as TGTGCCACCACAGGGGCGCCTTGGGAGACCCAGTACTTC. Its protein product is CATTGAPWETQYF.

This rearrangement joins TRBV27 to TRBJ2-1; D uncertain. The V end lost 4 bases, the J end lost 8 bases, and 9 bases lay between the germline ends. CDR3 length equals 12 residues. Germline-derived CDR1 and CDR2 are MNHEY and SMNVEV (reference sequence). In DNA form, the CDR3 reads TGTGCCAGCAGTTACACATCCCATGAGCAGTTCTTC. Amino acid sequence: CASSYTSHEQFF.

The genes are TRBV9 and TRBJ2-7; 7 nucleotides align to TRBD1. CDR1 SGDLS and CDR2 YYNGEE come from the germline V gene. CDR3 length: 14 residues. J lost 4 bases, V lost 3 bases, and 7 bases had no gene match. The CDR3 is CASSATTGSYEQYF. In DNA form, the CDR3 reads TGTGCCAGCAGCGCGACGACAGGGTCTTACGAGCAGTACTTC.

DNA of the CDR3: TGTGCCAGCAGCCCTCAGCTAGCGGGAGATCGTGAGCAGTACTTC. Its protein is CASSPQLAGDREQYF. This chain connects TRBV7-2 to TRBJ2-7; 10 bases are shared with TRBD2. The CDR3 consists of 15 residues. Germline values: CDR1 SGHTA, CDR2 FQGNSA. The V and J ends lost 5 bases and 7 bases, in that order; junction bases with no gene match: 11.

CDR3 loop: CASSPKGQGAINYGYTF. CDR3 DNA sequence: TGTGCCAGCAGCCCGAAAGGACAGGGGGCGATTAACTATGGCTACACCTTC. The gene calls are TRBV7-9 and TRBJ1-2, with TRBD1 matching 11 bases. J was trimmed by 1 base and V by 5 bases; bases with no gene match: 9. Germline assignment: CDR1 SEHNR and CDR2 FQNEAQ (reference sequence). This CDR3 comprises 17 residues.

The CDR3 DNA is TGTGCCAGCAGCCCCCCTCCGGGACAGTATCACTACGAGCAGTACTTC. Translation: CASSPPPGQYHYEQYF. The rearrangement uses TRBV27 and TRBJ2-7; 7 bases fit TRBD1. The V segment lost 6 bases and the J segment 3 bases; nucleotides outside the gene matches: 14. CDR3 length equals 16 residues. The germline V gene has CDR1 MNHEY and CDR2 SMNVEV (reference sequence).

The chain joins TRBV6-1 to TRBJ1-3; TRBD1 might be the D (6 bases). This CDR3 contains 14 residues. V lost 5 bases, J lost 7 bases, and 15 bases lay in between. The germline V gene has CDR1 MNHNS and CDR2 SASEGT. The CDR3 is CASSNNRVANTIYF. The CDR3 DNA is TGTGCCAGCAGTAACAACAGGGTTGCGAACACCATATATTTT.